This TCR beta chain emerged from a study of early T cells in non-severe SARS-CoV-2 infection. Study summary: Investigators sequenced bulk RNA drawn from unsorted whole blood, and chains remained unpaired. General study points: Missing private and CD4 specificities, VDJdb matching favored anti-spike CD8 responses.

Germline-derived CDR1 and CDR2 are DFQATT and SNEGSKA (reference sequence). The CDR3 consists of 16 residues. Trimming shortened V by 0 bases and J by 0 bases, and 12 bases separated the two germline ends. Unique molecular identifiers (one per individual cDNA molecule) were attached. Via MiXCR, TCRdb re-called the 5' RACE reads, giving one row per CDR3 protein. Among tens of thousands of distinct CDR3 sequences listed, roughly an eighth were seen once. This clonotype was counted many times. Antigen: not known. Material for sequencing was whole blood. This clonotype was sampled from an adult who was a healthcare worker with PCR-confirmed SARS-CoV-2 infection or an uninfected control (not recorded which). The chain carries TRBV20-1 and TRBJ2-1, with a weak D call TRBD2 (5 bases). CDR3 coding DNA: TGCAGTGCTAGAGATTCGGACTCAAACTCCTACAATGAGCAGTTCTTC. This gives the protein CSARDSDSNSYNEQFF.